Here is one T cell receptor (beta chain) with its context. Its antigen is as yet unknown. The entry originates in a study of shared clonotypes between healthy human individuals. Overall study results and limits: When compared with the clonotypes that were shared by all four sorted-subset donors, the non-shared clonotypes turned out to have lower generation probabilities.

Naive CD8 cells comprised CD45RO-negative, CCR7-positively selected cells, excluding terminally differentiated effector memory CD45RA+ cells. Per the original methods: Filtering was not the same, since immunoSEQ gave junction-only sequences without quality scores. Here immunoSEQ multiplex PCR was the method, and the copy in TCRdb shows in-frame clones only, minus some. V, J and clone size were drawn from that table, and D and trimming were deduced from the DNA. This table has approximately 840,000 clones, 96% appearing once. The receptor was isolated from a man aged 25 to 40 in good health. The sample comprised naive CD8+ T cells sorted from blood.

CDR3 sequence: CASSLVSSDEQYF. The CDR3 nucleotides are TGTGCCAGCAGCTTAGTTAGTTCGGACGAGCAGTACTTC. J is TRBJ2-7 and V is TRBV7-9; D is unresolved. Trimming left V 1 base short and J 5 bases short, with 9 bases between. Germline lookup yields CDR1 SEHNR and CDR2 FQNEAQ (reference sequence). The CDR3 has 13 residues.